This T cell receptor (beta chain) was sequenced for a study of T cell changes during pregnancy in multiple sclerosis. TCRdb's copy holds only in-frame clones and misses some; the assay was immunoSEQ multiplex PCR. The sample includes about 67,000 clones, more than 85% of them seen just once. V was clipped by 6 bases and J by 0 bases, with 11 bases between them. The germline V gene has CDR1 MNHEY and CDR2 SMNVEV (reference sequence). The CDR3 consists of 14 residues. This receptor was identified in a female donor with multiple sclerosis, enrolled in a pregnancy study. The rearrangement joins TRBV27 to TRBJ1-1; D gene uncertain. The sequences come from peripheral blood, collected in the second trimester of pregnancy. The CDR3 coding sequence is TGTGCCAGCAGAGCGATGCTACTGAACACTGAAGCTTTCTTT. Translating gives CASRAMLLNTEAFF.